The 30 T cell receptor beta chains listed next were all sequenced from one sample in a study of T cell responses to AZD1222 COVID-19 vaccine. Sequenced by immunoSEQ multiplex PCR; TCRdb stores in-frame clones only, minus some. The table shows approximately 190,000 clones, with roughly 90% occurring only once. Here the sequenced sample was peripheral blood, taken on day 0 of AZD1222 vaccination. The source of these receptors is an adult in good health.

This rearrangement joins TRBV7-9 to TRBJ2-3; 12 bases map to TRBD2. The CDR3 is made up of 18 amino acids. The germline gives CDR1 SEHNR, CDR2 FQNEAQ (reference sequence). The J segment lost 0 bases and the V segment lost 7 bases, leaving 11 bases of the junction unmatched. CDR3 DNA sequence: TGTGCCAGCAACACACCGACTAGCGGGGGCACTAGCACAGATACGCAGTATTTT. Encoded protein: CASNTPTSGGTSTDTQYF.

V is TRBV7-2 and J is TRBJ1-4; 10 bases are a match to TRBD1. Trimming removed 3 bases from V and 4 bases from J; junction bases left unmatched: 2. CDR1 is SGHTA and CDR2 is FQGNSA in the germline V gene. This CDR3 spans 15 amino acids. DNA for the CDR3: TGTGCCAGCAGCTTTGACAGGGGGCTTAATGAAAAACTGTTTTTT. This translates into CASSFDRGLNEKLFF.

This sequence joins TRBV5-5 and TRBJ2-3, with D uncertain. The CDR3 contains 17 residues. Trimming pared 0 bases from V and 0 bases from J, leaving 14 bases between. Germline assignment: CDR1 SGHKS and CDR2 YYEKEE (reference sequence). This CDR3 is CASSLEVPGLSTDTQYF. For the CDR3, the DNA is TGTGCCAGCAGCTTGGAGGTCCCAGGTCTAAGCACAGATACGCAGTATTTT.

The rearrangement joins TRBV5-5 to TRBJ2-2, with D tentatively TRBD1 or TRBD2 (5 bases each). The germline CDR1 and CDR2 sequences are SGHKS and YYEKEE (reference sequence). This CDR3 contains 15 residues. Trimming took off 4 bases at V and 1 base at J, with 11 bases between the two ends. CDR3 amino acids: CASSEGRRNTGELFF. In DNA, the CDR3 is TGTGCCAGCAGCGAGGGACGGCGGAACACCGGGGAGCTGTTTTTT. The variable domain in full, with the rest retrieved from reference TRBV5-5 and TRBJ2-2, is DAGVTQSPTHLIKTRGQQVTLRCSPISGHKSVSWYQQVLGQGPQFIFQYYEKEERGRGNFPDRFSARQFPNYSSELNVNALLLGDSALYLCASSEGRRNTGELFFGEGSRLTVL.

This rearrangement joins TRBV7-9 to TRBJ2-5, with TRBD1 matching over 8 bases. The CDR3 covers 14 residues. The V and J ends lost 5 bases and 5 bases, in that order; junction bases with no gene match: 7. Germline V gene sequence: CDR1 SEHNR, CDR2 FQNEAQ (reference sequence). The CDR3 here is CASSATGAGETQYF. CDR3 nucleotide sequence: TGTGCCAGCAGCGCGACAGGGGCGGGGGAGACCCAGTACTTC. The entire variable domain, with the rest obtained from reference TRBV7-9 and TRBJ2-5, is as follows: DTGVSQNPRHKITKRGQNVTFRCDPISEHNRLYWYRQTLGQGPEFLTYFQNEAQLEKSRLLSDRFSAERPKGSFSTLEIQRTEQGDSAMYLCASSATGAGETQYFGPGTRLLVL.

V is TRBV28 and J is TRBJ1-1; D gene ambiguous. The CDR3 runs 14 residues. V lost 5 bases, J lost 5 bases, and 15 bases lay in between. The germline V gene encodes CDR1 MDHEN and CDR2 SYDVKM. In DNA form, the CDR3 reads TGTGCCAGCAGTCCGGGCCTAAGAAGGACTGAAGCTTTCTTT. Translated, it gives CASSPGLRRTEAFF. The entire variable domain, with the rest obtained from reference TRBV28 and TRBJ1-1, is as follows: DVKVTQSSRYLVKRTGEKVFLECVQDMDHENMFWYRQDPGLGLRLIYFSYDVKMKEKGDIPEGYSVSREKKERFSLILESASTNQTSMYLCASSPGLRRTEAFFGQGTRLTVV.

CDR3 DNA sequence: TGCGCCAGCAGCTTGGCGCCGTGGGACGGTGACAATGAGCAGTTCTTC. Translated: CASSLAPWDGDNEQFF. This chain joins TRBV5-1 and TRBJ2-1; the D gene could be TRBD1 or TRBD2 (5 bases each). The CDR3 totals 16 residues. Trimming pared 0 bases from V and 5 bases from J, leaving 15 bases between. The germline CDR1 and CDR2 sequences are SGHRS and YFSETQ.

The rearrangement links TRBV2 to TRBJ1-4, with D uncertain. CDR1 and CDR2 (germline): SNHLY, FYNNEI. This CDR3 has 13 residues. The V end was cut by 6 bases, the J end by 7 bases, with 12 bases between. CDR3 nucleotides: TGTGCCAGCAGGCCGGGAACTGGTGAAAAACTGTTTTTT. Translation gives CASRPGTGEKLFF.

The chain links TRBV7-9 to TRBJ1-5, with unresolved D. Looked up from germline, CDR1 is SEHNR and CDR2 is FQNEAQ (reference sequence). Trimming shortened V by 2 bases and J by 1 base, and 6 bases separated the two germline ends. This CDR3 is built from 14 residues. CDR3 amino acids: CASSLSISNQPQHF. For the CDR3, the DNA is TGTGCCAGCAGCTTATCTATAAGCAATCAGCCCCAGCATTTT. The whole variable domain, filled in from reference TRBV7-9 and TRBJ1-5, reads DTGVSQNPRHKITKRGQNVTFRCDPISEHNRLYWYRQTLGQGPEFLTYFQNEAQLEKSRLLSDRFSAERPKGSFSTLEIQRTEQGDSAMYLCASSLSISNQPQHFGDGTRLSIL.

This clone appeared once. The rearrangement joins TRBV14 to TRBJ2-4, with D maybe TRBD1 (5 bases). This CDR3 is built from 17 residues. Germline loops: CDR1 SGHDN, CDR2 FVKESK. V was shortened by 0 bases and J by 1 base, with 13 bases between the two germline ends. Written as DNA, the CDR3 is TGTGCCAGCAGCCAAGATTGGGCAGGGTCTGCCAAAAACATTCAGTACTTC. Translation gives CASSQDWAGSAKNIQYF.

The chain recombines TRBV11-1 with TRBJ2-7, with 9 bases matching TRBD1. Germline V gene lookup returns CDR1 SGHAT and CDR2 FQDESV (reference sequence). The CDR3 is 15 residues long. Germline trimming cut 5 bases from V and 4 bases from J; bases unmatched to any gene: 9. The CDR3 DNA reads as TGTGCCAGCAGCAGGACCGGGACAGGGCGGTACGAGCAGTACTTC. Its protein is CASSRTGTGRYEQYF.

The chain recombines TRBV9 with TRBJ2-7, with TRBD2 as a possible D gene (6 bases). V lost 3 bases to trimming and J lost 2 bases, with 12 bases between them. This CDR3 has 14 residues. Looked up from germline, CDR1 is SGDLS and CDR2 is YYNGEE. CDR3 bases: TGTGCCAGCAGCGCCCGGGACTCCACCTACGAGCAGTACTTC. This sequence encodes CASSARDSTYEQYF.

The rearrangement joins TRBV28 to TRBJ2-3, with TRBD2 matching 7 bases. This CDR3 is built from 15 residues. J was trimmed by 4 bases and V by 3 bases; bases with no gene match: 7. The V gene's germline CDR1 is MDHEN and CDR2 SYDVKM. In DNA form, the CDR3 reads TGTGCCAGCAGTTTTGCAGGGCGGGAGTCAGATACGCAGTATTTT. The encoded protein is CASSFAGRESDTQYF. Complete variable domain (other parts from reference TRBV28 and TRBJ2-3): DVKVTQSSRYLVKRTGEKVFLECVQDMDHENMFWYRQDPGLGLRLIYFSYDVKMKEKGDIPEGYSVSREKKERFSLILESASTNQTSMYLCASSFAGRESDTQYFGPGTRLTVL.

This clone appeared once. This chain joins TRBV27 and TRBJ2-3; D perhaps matches TRBD2 (6 bases). The germline V and J ends were trimmed by 3 bases and 2 bases, with 9 bases remaining between them. Germline values: CDR1 MNHEY, CDR2 SMNVEV (reference sequence). The CDR3 has 14 amino acids. CDR3 region: CASSLGLLTDTQYF. CDR3 nucleotide sequence: TGTGCCAGCAGTTTGGGACTGCTCACAGATACGCAGTATTTT.

This clone showed up just once. The chain recombines TRBV14 with TRBJ1-5, with D unresolved. The V end lost 0 bases, the J end lost 2 bases, and 2 bases lay between the germline ends. The CDR3 sequence is 13 residues long. CDR1 and CDR2 (germline): SGHDN, FVKESK. The CDR3 nucleotides are TGTGCCAGCAGCCAAGATGGCAATCAGCCCCAGCATTTT. Translated: CASSQDGNQPQHF. Filled out from reference TRBV14 and TRBJ1-5, the complete variable domain reads EAGVTQFPSHSVIEKGQTVTLRCDPISGHDNLYWYRRVMGKEIKFLLHFVKESKQDESGMPNNRFLAERTGGTYSTLKVQPAELEDSGVYFCASSQDGNQPQHFGDGTRLSIL.

This chain joins TRBV18 and TRBJ1-1; 7 positions agree with TRBD1. The CDR3 runs 13 residues. The V segment lost 3 bases and the J segment 8 bases; nucleotides outside the gene matches: 6. Germline CDR1 is KGHSH and CDR2 is LQKENI. The CDR3 sequence is CASSPGQVREAFF. CDR3 DNA: TGTGCCAGCTCACCCGGACAGGTTCGCGAAGCTTTCTTT.

Relative to its sample, this clone is medium-sized. This chain uses TRBV7-6 with TRBJ1-3; TRBD1 agrees at 7 bases. The V gene end was trimmed by 5 bases and the J gene end by 4 bases; junction bases not matched to a gene: 5. CDR1 is SGHVS, CDR2 FNYEAQ, per germline. CDR3 size: 14 residues. CDR3 sequence reads: CASSPQTGGNTIYF. Written as DNA, the CDR3 is TGTGCCAGCAGCCCCCAGACAGGGGGAAACACCATATATTTT.

The rearrangement joins TRBV6-1 to TRBJ2-5; TRBD1 matches 8 bases. V lost 5 bases to trimming and J lost 5 bases; unmatched junction nucleotides: 4. Per the germline V gene, CDR1 is MNHNS and CDR2 is SASEGT. The CDR3 has 13 amino acids. In nucleotides, the CDR3 is TGTGCCAGCAGTAGGGACAGGTCGGAGACCCAGTACTTC. Its protein is CASSRDRSETQYF.

This chain links TRBV6-5 with TRBJ1-1, with TRBD1 matching over 7 bases. Germline V gene sequence: CDR1 MNHEY, CDR2 SVGAGI. CDR3 length equals 13 residues. Trimming cost V 8 bases and J 9 bases; bases outside gene matches: 12. The CDR3 loop is CASLLYPGQKAFF. The CDR3 DNA follows: TGTGCCAGCCTTCTTTATCCGGGACAGAAAGCTTTCTTT.

The genes are TRBV6-5 and TRBJ1-1, with no clear D. This CDR3 region has 13 residues. Germline assignment: CDR1 MNHEY and CDR2 SVGAGI. Trimming took off 6 bases at V and 1 base at J, with 9 bases between the two ends. CDR3 sequence: CASRPTRNTEAFF. For the CDR3, the DNA is TGTGCCAGCAGGCCAACGAGGAACACTGAAGCTTTCTTT.

A few counts support this clone. In nucleotides, the CDR3 is TGCGCCAGCAATGTGGGGCTGGAGACCCAGTACTTC. Protein product: CASNVGLETQYF. This sequence joins TRBV5-1 and TRBJ2-5, with TRBD1 as a possible D gene (5 bases). The CDR3 loop spans 12 amino acids. Trimming left V 6 bases short and J 5 bases short, with 11 bases between. Germline V gene lookup returns CDR1 SGHRS and CDR2 YFSETQ. The whole variable domain, filled in from reference TRBV5-1 and TRBJ2-5, reads KAGVTQTPRYLIKTRGQQVTLSCSPISGHRSVSWYQQTPGQGLQFLFEYFSETQRNKGNFPGRFSGRQFSNSRSEMNVSTLELGDSALYLCASNVGLETQYFGPGTRLLVL.

This sequence joins TRBV9 and TRBJ1-2, with D possibly TRBD1 on 5 matching bases. CDR1 and CDR2 (germline): SGDLS, YYNGEE. The CDR3 consists of 14 residues. V was cut by 0 bases and J by 2 bases, with 8 bases left in between. The DNA for the CDR3 is TGTGCCAGCAGCGTAGCGGCAGGGAACTATGGCTACACCTTC. It translates to CASSVAAGNYGYTF.

The rearrangement joins TRBV7-8 to TRBJ2-7; D might be TRBD2 (5 bases). Germline V gene sequence: CDR1 SGHVS, CDR2 FQNEAQ. Trimming removed 0 bases from V and 6 bases from J, with 12 bases in between. This CDR3 region has 14 residues. The CDR3 protein is CASSLAPVGSEQYF. As DNA, the CDR3 is TGTGCCAGCAGCTTAGCCCCCGTGGGGAGCGAGCAGTACTTC.

V is TRBV3-1 (or the pseudogene TRBV3-2) and J is TRBJ1-5, with a tentative D call TRBD1 (5 bases). The CDR3 length is 14 residues. Germline V gene sequence: CDR1 LGHDT, CDR2 YNNKEL (reference sequence). V was clipped by 8 bases and J by 5 bases, with 16 bases between them. The CDR3 nucleotides are TGTGCCAGCTCCCGCTCCGGAGGGGATCAGCCCCAGCATTTT. Its protein is CASSRSGGDQPQHF.

The chain carries TRBV28 and TRBJ2-7; 9 bases map to TRBD2. CDR1 is MDHEN, CDR2 SYDVKM, per germline. The CDR3 spans 15 residues. Trimming cost V 1 base and J 3 bases; bases outside gene matches: 4. The CDR3 bases are TGTGCCAGCAGTTTATTGACTAGCGGAGTCTACGAGCAGTACTTC. It encodes CASSLLTSGVYEQYF.

The chain employs TRBV29-1 and TRBJ2-1; 12 nucleotides line up with TRBD2. The CDR3 runs to 16 residues. The germline V gene encodes CDR1 SQVTM and CDR2 ANQGSEA. V lost 7 bases and J lost 4; bases outside the gene matches: 11. CDR3 DNA: TGCAGCGGAACCTACCGACTAGCGGGAGAGTACAATGAGCAGTTCTTC. Its protein is CSGTYRLAGEYNEQFF.

This chain uses TRBV5-1 with TRBJ2-5; TRBD1 aligns across 11 bases. The CDR3 length is 16 residues. Trimming cost V 3 bases and J 4 bases; bases outside gene matches: 8. Germline assignment: CDR1 SGHRS and CDR2 YFSETQ. CDR3 sequence (DNA): TGCGCCAGCAGCTATGGACAGGGGGCCTTCGGAGAGACCCAGTACTTC. It codes for CASSYGQGAFGETQYF. The entire variable domain, with the rest obtained from reference TRBV5-1 and TRBJ2-5, is as follows: KAGVTQTPRYLIKTRGQQVTLSCSPISGHRSVSWYQQTPGQGLQFLFEYFSETQRNKGNFPGRFSGRQFSNSRSEMNVSTLELGDSALYLCASSYGQGAFGETQYFGPGTRLLVL.

CDR3 sequence reads: CASSSIEGQSSYEQYF. The CDR3 DNA is TGTGCCAGCAGCTCCATAGAGGGACAGAGCTCCTACGAGCAGTACTTC. The chain carries TRBV7-9 and TRBJ2-7; 7 positions agree with TRBD1. J was trimmed by 0 bases and V by 4 bases; bases with no gene match: 9. The CDR3 has 16 amino acids. The germline CDR1 and CDR2 sequences are SEHNR and FQNEAQ (reference sequence).

The gene calls are TRBV28 and TRBJ1-4; D call uncertain. Germline V lookup: CDR1 MDHEN, CDR2 SYDVKM. The CDR3 contains 14 residues. Deletions cut 6 bases from V and 6 bases from J, with 14 bases between. The CDR3 is CASRDYKTYEKLFF. CDR3 in DNA: TGTGCCAGCAGAGACTACAAGACCTATGAAAAACTGTTTTTT.

The chain joins TRBV9 to TRBJ2-1, with TRBD2 matching over 11 bases. In germline, CDR1 is SGDLS, CDR2 YYNGEE. The junction had 6 bases not matched to a gene; V was cut back by 4 bases and J by 0 bases. The CDR3 has 17 amino acids. CDR3 coding DNA: TGTGCCAGCAGCCCCCGTGGACTAGCGGGCTCCTACAATGAGCAGTTCTTC. Residues: CASSPRGLAGSYNEQFF.